A single sample gave rise to the 10 T cell receptor beta chains below, sequenced in a study of T cell responses to AZD1222 COVID-19 vaccine. Sequenced by immunoSEQ multiplex PCR; TCRdb stores in-frame clones only, minus some. Among over 100,000 clones listed, 65% to 90% were seen once. The sample in question was peripheral blood, obtained on day 0 of AZD1222 vaccination. The receptors were gathered from an adult in good health.

The chain uses TRBV14 and TRBJ2-6, with 9 nucleotides matching TRBD1. Trimming took 4 bases from V and 8 from J; bases not matched to a gene: 9. The CDR3 extends over 16 amino acids. CDR1 SGHDN and CDR2 FVKESK come from the germline V gene. The CDR3 coding sequence is TGTGCCAGCAGCCCAACGGGACAGGGTACGACCAACGTCCTGACTTTC. This translates into CASSPTGQGTTNVLTF.

J is TRBJ2-7 and V is TRBV2, with 11 positions matching TRBD2. The germline V gene encodes CDR1 SNHLY and CDR2 FYNNEI. The CDR3 consists of 12 residues. Trimming removed 9 bases from V and 7 bases from J; junction bases left unmatched: 5. The CDR3 loop reads CASSGGAREQYF. The CDR3 DNA reads as TGTGCCAGTAGCGGGGGGGCACGGGAGCAGTACTTC.

The chain employs TRBV11-3 and TRBJ2-1; weak D call: TRBD2 (6 bases). V lost 3 bases and J lost 7, with 16 bases in between. Germline V gene lookup returns CDR1 SGHNT and CDR2 YENEEA. The CDR3 is 15 residues long. Here the CDR3 DNA reads TGTGCCAGCAGCTTCATGGCGGGGAATCGTAATGAGCAGTTCTTC. Its protein product is CASSFMAGNRNEQFF.

The chain carries TRBV27 and TRBJ2-7; D ambiguous. This CDR3 region has 13 residues. CDR1 is MNHEY, CDR2 SMNVEV, per germline (reference sequence). V was shortened by 5 bases and J by 3 bases, with 11 bases between the two germline ends. The CDR3 loop is CASSAARGYEQYF. The CDR3 bases are TGTGCCAGCAGTGCCGCCCGAGGCTACGAGCAGTACTTC.

This clone was observed a single time. The rearrangement joins TRBV4-3 to TRBJ1-2; 8 bases are shared with TRBD1. CDR3 length equals 16 residues. Per the germline V gene, CDR1 is LGHNA and CDR2 is YSLEER. V lost 0 bases and J lost 6; bases outside the gene matches: 9. The CDR3 loop reads CASSQDGQGAGNGYTF. CDR3 nucleotide sequence: TGCGCCAGCAGCCAAGATGGGCAGGGGGCTGGGAATGGCTACACCTTC.

The chain's CDR3 is CASSLKDNSPLHF. The CDR3 DNA is TGTGCCAGCAGTTTAAAGGATAATTCACCCCTCCACTTT. The chain has TRBV12-3 or TRBV12-4 and TRBJ1-6; no reliable D call. V lost 2 bases and J lost 5, with 4 bases in between. The CDR3 is 13 residues long.

V is TRBV19 and J is TRBJ1-1; D unclear. There are 13 residues in the CDR3. V was shortened by 5 bases and J by 3 bases, with 10 bases between the two germline ends. Germline lookup yields CDR1 LNHDA and CDR2 SQIVND (reference sequence). CDR3 residues: CASSPGGYTEAFF. Written as DNA, the CDR3 is TGTGCCAGTAGTCCGGGTGGATACACTGAAGCTTTCTTT.

The gene calls are TRBV29-1 and TRBJ2-1; 11 nucleotides align to TRBD1. The trim removed 6 bases at V and 7 bases at J, leaving 5 bases unmatched. Germline V CDR1 and CDR2: SQVTM, ANQGSEA. The CDR3 is 13 amino acids. CDR3 loop: CSVLRDRGNEQFF. In nucleotides, the CDR3 is TGCAGCGTGCTCCGGGACAGGGGGAATGAGCAGTTCTTC.

The chain recombines TRBV7-9 with TRBJ1-1, with D tentatively TRBD1 (5 bases). Germline V gene lookup returns CDR1 SEHNR and CDR2 FQNEAQ (reference sequence). Between the trimmed V and J ends, which lost 5 bases and 5 bases, there was a span of 12 bases. There are 13 residues in the CDR3. CDR3 sequence: CASSEAGLTEAFF. The CDR3 DNA reads TGTGCCAGCAGCGAAGCAGGGTTAACTGAAGCTTTCTTT.

The chain uses TRBV2 and TRBJ2-7; weak D call: TRBD2 (6 bases). Germline V lookup: CDR1 SNHLY, CDR2 FYNNEI. This CDR3 has 12 residues. Trimming removed 4 bases at V and 7 bases at J, with 11 bases between. DNA for the CDR3: TGTGCCAGCAGTGCTGGAGGGGTTGAGCAGTACTTC. It encodes CASSAGGVEQYF.